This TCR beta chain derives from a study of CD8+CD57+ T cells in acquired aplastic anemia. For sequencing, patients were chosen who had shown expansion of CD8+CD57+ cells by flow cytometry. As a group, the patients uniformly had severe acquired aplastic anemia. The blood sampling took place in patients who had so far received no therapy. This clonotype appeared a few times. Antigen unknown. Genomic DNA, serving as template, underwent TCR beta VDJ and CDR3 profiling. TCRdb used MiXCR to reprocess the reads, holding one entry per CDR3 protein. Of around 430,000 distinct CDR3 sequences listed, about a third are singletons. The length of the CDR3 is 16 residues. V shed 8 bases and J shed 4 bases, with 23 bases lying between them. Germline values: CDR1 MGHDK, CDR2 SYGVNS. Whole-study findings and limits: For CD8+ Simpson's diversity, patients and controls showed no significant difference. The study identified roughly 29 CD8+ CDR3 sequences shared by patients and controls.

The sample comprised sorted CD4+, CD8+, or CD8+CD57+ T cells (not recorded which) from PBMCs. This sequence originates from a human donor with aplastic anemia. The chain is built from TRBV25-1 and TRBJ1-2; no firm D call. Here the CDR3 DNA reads TGTGCCAGCTCCCGGACGAGTGTCGACGGGATCTATGGCTACACCTTC. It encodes CASSRTSVDGIYGYTF.